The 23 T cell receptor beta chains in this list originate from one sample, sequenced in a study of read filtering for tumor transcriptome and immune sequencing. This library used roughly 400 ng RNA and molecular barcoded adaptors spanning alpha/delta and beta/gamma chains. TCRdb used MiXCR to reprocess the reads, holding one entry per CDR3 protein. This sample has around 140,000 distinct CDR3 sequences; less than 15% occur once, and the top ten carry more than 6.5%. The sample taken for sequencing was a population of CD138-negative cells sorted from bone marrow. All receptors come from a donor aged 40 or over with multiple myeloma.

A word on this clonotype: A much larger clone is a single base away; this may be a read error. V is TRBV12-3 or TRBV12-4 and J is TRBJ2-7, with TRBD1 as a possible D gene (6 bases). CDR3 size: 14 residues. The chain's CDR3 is CASSQRIRGYEQHF. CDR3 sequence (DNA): TGTGCCAGCAGTCAAAGGATCAGGGGCTACGAGCAGCACTTC.

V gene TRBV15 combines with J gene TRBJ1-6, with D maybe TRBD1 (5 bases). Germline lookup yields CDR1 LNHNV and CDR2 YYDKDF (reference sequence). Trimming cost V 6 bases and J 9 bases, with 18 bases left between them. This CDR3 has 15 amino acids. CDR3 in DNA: TGTGCCACCAGGGGGACGCCCACCGAGGTTTCACCCCTCCACTTT. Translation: CATRGTPTEVSPLHF.

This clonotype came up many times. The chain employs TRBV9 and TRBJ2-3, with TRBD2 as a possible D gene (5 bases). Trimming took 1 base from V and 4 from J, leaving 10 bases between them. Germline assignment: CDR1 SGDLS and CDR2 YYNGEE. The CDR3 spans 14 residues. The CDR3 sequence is CASSVRAVADTQYF. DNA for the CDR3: TGTGCCAGCAGCGTAAGAGCGGTTGCAGATACGCAGTATTTT.

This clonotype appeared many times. The CDR3 reads CASSWGGTDTQYF. As DNA, the CDR3 is TGTGCCAGCAGCTGGGGGGGCACAGATACGCAGTATTTT. The rearrangement joins TRBV7-2 to TRBJ2-3; maybe TRBD2 (6 bases). The CDR3 extends over 13 amino acids. Between the trimmed V and J ends, which lost 4 bases and 1 base, there was a span of 6 bases. Germline CDR1 SGHTA, CDR2 FQGNSA.

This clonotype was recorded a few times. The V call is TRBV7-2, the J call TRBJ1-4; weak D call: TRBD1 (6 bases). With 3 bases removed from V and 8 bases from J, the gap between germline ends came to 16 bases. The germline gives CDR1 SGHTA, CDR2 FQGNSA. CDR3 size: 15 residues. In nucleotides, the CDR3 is TGTGCCAGCAGCTTCATATGGGGGACATCGGAAAAACTGTTTTTT. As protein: CASSFIWGTSEKLFF.

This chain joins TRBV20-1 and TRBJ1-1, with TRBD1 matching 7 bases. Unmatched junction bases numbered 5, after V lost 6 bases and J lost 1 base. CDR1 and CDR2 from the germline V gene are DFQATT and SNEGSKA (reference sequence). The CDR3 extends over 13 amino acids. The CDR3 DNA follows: TGCAGTGCACCGGGACAGTCGAACACTGAAGCTTTCTTT. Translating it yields CSAPGQSNTEAFF.

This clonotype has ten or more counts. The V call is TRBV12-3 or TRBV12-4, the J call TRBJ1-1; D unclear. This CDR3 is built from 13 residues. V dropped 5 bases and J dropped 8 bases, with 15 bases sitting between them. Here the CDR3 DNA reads TGTGCCAGCAGTCTAAGCACCAGGAACGAAGCTTTCTTT. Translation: CASSLSTRNEAFF.

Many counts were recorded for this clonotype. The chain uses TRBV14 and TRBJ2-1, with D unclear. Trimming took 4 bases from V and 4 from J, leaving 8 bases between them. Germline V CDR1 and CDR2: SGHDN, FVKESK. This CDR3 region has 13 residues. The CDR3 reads CASSPGKYNEQFF. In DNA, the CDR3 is TGTGCCAGCAGCCCCGGCAAATACAATGAGCAGTTCTTC.

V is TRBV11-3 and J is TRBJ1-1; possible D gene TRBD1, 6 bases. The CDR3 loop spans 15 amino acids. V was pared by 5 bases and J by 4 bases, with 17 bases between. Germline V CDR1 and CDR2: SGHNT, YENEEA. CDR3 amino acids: CASSRLQGLGTEAFF. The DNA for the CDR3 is TGTGCCAGCAGCAGATTACAGGGTCTCGGCACTGAAGCTTTCTTT.

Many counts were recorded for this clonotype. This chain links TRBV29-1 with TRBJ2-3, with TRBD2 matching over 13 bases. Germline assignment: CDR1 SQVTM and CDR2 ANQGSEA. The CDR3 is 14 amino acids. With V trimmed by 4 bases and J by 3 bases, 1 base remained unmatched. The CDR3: CSVALAGGTDTQYF. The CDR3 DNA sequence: TGCAGCGTTGCACTAGCGGGAGGGACAGATACGCAGTATTTT.

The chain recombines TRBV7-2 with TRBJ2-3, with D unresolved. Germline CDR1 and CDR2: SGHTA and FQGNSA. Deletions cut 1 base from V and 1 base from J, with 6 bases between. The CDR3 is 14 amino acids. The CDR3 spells CASSLGIRTDTQYF. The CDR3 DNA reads TGTGCCAGCAGCTTAGGTATACGCACAGATACGCAGTATTTT.

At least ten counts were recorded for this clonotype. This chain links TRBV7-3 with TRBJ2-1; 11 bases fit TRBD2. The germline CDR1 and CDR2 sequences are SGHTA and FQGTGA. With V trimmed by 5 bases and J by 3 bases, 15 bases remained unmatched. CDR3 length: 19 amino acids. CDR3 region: CASSTTTSGTRIDYNEQFF. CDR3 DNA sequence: TGTGCCAGCAGCACAACGACTAGCGGGACCCGGATAGACTACAATGAGCAGTTCTTC. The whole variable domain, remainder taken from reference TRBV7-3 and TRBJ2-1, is GAGVSQTPSNKVTEKGKYVELRCDPISGHTALYWYRQSLGQGPEFLIYFQGTGAADDSGLPNDRFFAVRPEGSVSTLKIQRTERGDSAVYLCASSTTTSGTRIDYNEQFFGPGTRLTVL.

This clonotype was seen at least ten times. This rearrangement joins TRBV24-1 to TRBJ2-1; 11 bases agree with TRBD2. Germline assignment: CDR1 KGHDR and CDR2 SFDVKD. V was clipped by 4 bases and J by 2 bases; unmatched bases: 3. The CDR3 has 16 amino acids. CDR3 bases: TGTGCCACCAGTGACACTAGCGGGAGAACCTACAATGAGCAGTTCTTC. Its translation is CATSDTSGRTYNEQFF.

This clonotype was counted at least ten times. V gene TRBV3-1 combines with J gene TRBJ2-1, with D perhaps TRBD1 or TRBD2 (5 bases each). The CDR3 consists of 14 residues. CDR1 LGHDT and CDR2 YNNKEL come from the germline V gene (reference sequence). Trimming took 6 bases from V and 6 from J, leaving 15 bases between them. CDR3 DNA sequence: TGTGCCAGCAGTCTGGCCGGGACGGTCAATGAGCAGTTCTTC. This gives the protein CASSLAGTVNEQFF.

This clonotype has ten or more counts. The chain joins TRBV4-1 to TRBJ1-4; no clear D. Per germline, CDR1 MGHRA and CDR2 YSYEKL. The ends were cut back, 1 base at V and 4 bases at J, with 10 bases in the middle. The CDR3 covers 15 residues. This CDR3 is CASSQGPVFNEKLFF. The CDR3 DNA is TGCGCCAGCAGCCAAGGGCCAGTTTTTAATGAAAAACTGTTTTTT.

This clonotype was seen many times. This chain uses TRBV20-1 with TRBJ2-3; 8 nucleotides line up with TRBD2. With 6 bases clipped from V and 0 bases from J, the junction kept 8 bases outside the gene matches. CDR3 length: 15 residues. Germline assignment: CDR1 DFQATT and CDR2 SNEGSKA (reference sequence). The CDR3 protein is CSAMTSASSTDTQYF. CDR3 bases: TGCAGTGCCATGACTAGCGCCTCTAGCACAGATACGCAGTATTTT.

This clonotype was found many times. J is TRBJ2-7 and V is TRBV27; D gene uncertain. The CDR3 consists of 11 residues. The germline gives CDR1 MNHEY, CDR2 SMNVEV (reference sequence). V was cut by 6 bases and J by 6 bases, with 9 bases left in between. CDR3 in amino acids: CASRAVGEQYF. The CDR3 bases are TGTGCCAGCAGGGCTGTGGGCGAGCAGTACTTC.

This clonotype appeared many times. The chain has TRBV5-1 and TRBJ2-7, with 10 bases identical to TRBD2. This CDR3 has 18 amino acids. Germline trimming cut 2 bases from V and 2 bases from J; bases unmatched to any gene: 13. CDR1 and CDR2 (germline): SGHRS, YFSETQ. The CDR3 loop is CASSLELAGSNPTYEQYF. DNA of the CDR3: TGCGCCAGCAGCTTAGAACTAGCGGGATCGAACCCCACCTACGAGCAGTACTTC. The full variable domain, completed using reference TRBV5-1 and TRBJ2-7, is KAGVTQTPRYLIKTRGQQVTLSCSPISGHRSVSWYQQTPGQGLQFLFEYFSETQRNKGNFPGRFSGRQFSNSRSEMNVSTLELGDSALYLCASSLELAGSNPTYEQYFGPGTRLTVT.

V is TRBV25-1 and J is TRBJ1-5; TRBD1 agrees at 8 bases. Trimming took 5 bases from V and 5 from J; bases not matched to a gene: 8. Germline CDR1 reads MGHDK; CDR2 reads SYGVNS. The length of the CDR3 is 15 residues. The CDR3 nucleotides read TGTGCCAGCAGTCCGACGGAGGACAGGGATCAGCCCCAGCATTTT. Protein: CASSPTEDRDQPQHF.

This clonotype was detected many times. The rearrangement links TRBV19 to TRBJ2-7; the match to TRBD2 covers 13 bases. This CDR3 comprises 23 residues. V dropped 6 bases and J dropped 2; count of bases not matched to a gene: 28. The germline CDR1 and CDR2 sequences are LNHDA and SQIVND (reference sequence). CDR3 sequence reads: CASSPDGDLRTSGSQEGPYEQYF. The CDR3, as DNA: TGTGCCAGTAGCCCGGACGGTGACCTGAGGACTAGCGGGAGCCAAGAGGGGCCCTACGAGCAGTACTTC.

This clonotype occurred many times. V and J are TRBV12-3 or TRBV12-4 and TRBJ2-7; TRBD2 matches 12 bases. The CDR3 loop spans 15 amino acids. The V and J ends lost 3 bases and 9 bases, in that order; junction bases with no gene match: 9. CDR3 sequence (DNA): TGTGCCAGCAGTTTCCCCAGACTAGCGGGAGCTCGGCAGTACTTC. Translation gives CASSFPRLAGARQYF.

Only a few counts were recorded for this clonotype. CDR3 amino acids: CASSQEASGMGGELFF. In DNA, the CDR3 is TGTGCCAGCAGCCAAGAAGCTAGCGGGATGGGCGGGGAGCTGTTTTTT. The genes are TRBV3-1 and TRBJ2-2; TRBD2 agrees at 9 bases. V trimming: 0 bases; J trimming: 7 bases; junction bases outside the gene matches: 6. The CDR3 runs to 16 residues. CDR1 is LGHDT, CDR2 YNNKEL, per germline (reference sequence).

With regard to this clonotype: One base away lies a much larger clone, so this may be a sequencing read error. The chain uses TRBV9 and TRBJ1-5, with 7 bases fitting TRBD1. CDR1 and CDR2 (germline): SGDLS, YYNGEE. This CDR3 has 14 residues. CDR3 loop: CASGVGQENQPQHF. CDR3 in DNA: TGTGCCAGCGGCGTTGGACAGGAGAATCAGCCCCAGCATTTT.